The 16 T cell receptor beta chains presented below share a single source sample, sequenced in a study of cytomegalovirus exposure and HLA in healthy donors. Researchers ran the PCR with 60 Vbeta and 13 Jbeta primers. Repertoires were generated with immunoSEQ multiplex PCR, while TCRdb's copy carries only in-frame clones and drops some. The sample has 100,000 to 120,000 clones; about three quarters are singletons. The sequenced material came from PBMCs. These receptors were obtained from a male donor in good health and CMV-seronegative.

The V call is TRBV27, the J call TRBJ2-3; a possible D gene is TRBD1 (6 bases). The CDR3 loop spans 16 amino acids. V dropped 4 bases and J dropped 2 bases, with 16 bases sitting between them. CDR1 and CDR2 (germline): MNHEY, SMNVEV (reference sequence). For the CDR3, the DNA is TGTGCCAGCAGTTCGGAACAGGGAAACCCCACAGATACGCAGTATTTT. Translation gives CASSSEQGNPTDTQYF.

This clone has just one count. This chain connects TRBV2 to TRBJ1-1; weak D call: TRBD1 (6 bases). The V end was cut by 0 bases, the J end by 5 bases, with 13 bases between. Per the germline V gene, CDR1 is SNHLY and CDR2 is FYNNEI. The CDR3 is 15 residues long. CDR3 loop: CASSEAGGAGTEAFF. CDR3 in DNA: TGTGCCAGCAGTGAAGCGGGGGGGGCAGGGACTGAAGCTTTCTTT.

The J gene is TRBJ2-1, the V gene TRBV6-5; 9 positions match TRBD1. The CDR3 is made up of 11 amino acids. Germline CDR1 and CDR2: MNHEY and SVGAGI. After removal of 6 bases from V and 13 bases from J, the junction contained 4 bases not matched to a gene. In DNA, the CDR3 is TGTGCCAGCAGCAGGACAGGGGAACAGTTCTTC. This gives the protein CASSRTGEQFF.

The chain has TRBV5-1 and TRBJ2-2, with D maybe TRBD2 (6 bases). Germline CDR1 SGHRS, CDR2 YFSETQ. CDR3 length: 16 residues. The V end lost 0 bases, the J end lost 4 bases, and 13 bases lay between the germline ends. CDR3 in amino acids: CASSLEGDFRTGELFF. The CDR3 DNA follows: TGCGCCAGCAGCTTGGAAGGGGACTTCCGCACCGGGGAGCTGTTTTTT.

The CDR3 nucleotides read TGTGCCAGTAGTATGGGGGCCCAAAACACCGGGGAGCTGTTTTTT. Translated, it gives CASSMGAQNTGELFF. This chain uses TRBV19 with TRBJ2-2; tentatively, D is TRBD1 (6 bases). The V gene's germline CDR1 is LNHDA and CDR2 SQIVND (reference sequence). The length of the CDR3 is 15 residues. Trimming pared 3 bases from V and 2 bases from J, leaving 10 bases between. The variable domain in full, completed from reference TRBV19 and TRBJ2-2, reads DGGITQSPKYLFRKEGQNVTLSCEQNLNHDAMYWYRQDPGQGLRLIYYSQIVNDFQKGDIAEGYSVSREKKESFPLTVTSAQKNPTAFYLCASSMGAQNTGELFFGEGSRLTVL.

DNA of the CDR3: TGTGCCAGCAGCTTAGAAGTCTCGGGGGAGCAGTACTTC. Translating it yields CASSLEVSGEQYF. The chain links TRBV11-2 to TRBJ2-7, with D perhaps TRBD2 (5 bases). V lost 0 bases, J lost 7 bases, and 10 bases lay in between. The germline CDR1 and CDR2 sequences are SGHAT and FQNNGV. The CDR3 runs 13 residues.

The chain recombines TRBV5-1 with TRBJ1-1; 8 nucleotides align to TRBD1. Germline values: CDR1 SGHRS, CDR2 YFSETQ. This CDR3 contains 15 residues. After removal of 1 base from V and 6 bases from J, the junction contained 8 bases not matched to a gene. CDR3 sequence: CASSLQGAMGAEAFF. The CDR3 bases are TGCGCCAGCAGCTTGCAGGGGGCCATGGGCGCTGAAGCTTTCTTT.

This clone was detected only a few times. V gene TRBV19 combines with J gene TRBJ1-5, with a tentative D call TRBD1 (6 bases). The CDR3 sequence is 14 residues long. Germline V gene data show CDR1 as LNHDA and CDR2 as SQIVND (reference sequence). The germline V and J ends were trimmed by 4 bases and 7 bases, with 14 bases remaining between them. In nucleotides, the CDR3 is TGTGCCAGTAGTACCCGACAGGTTGGACAGCCCCAGCATTTT. Its protein is CASSTRQVGQPQHF. The full variable domain, completed using reference TRBV19 and TRBJ1-5, is DGGITQSPKYLFRKEGQNVTLSCEQNLNHDAMYWYRQDPGQGLRLIYYSQIVNDFQKGDIAEGYSVSREKKESFPLTVTSAQKNPTAFYLCASSTRQVGQPQHFGDGTRLSIL.

The rearrangement joins TRBV7-9 to TRBJ2-7; 9 positions agree with TRBD1. CDR1 SEHNR and CDR2 FQNEAQ come from the germline V gene (reference sequence). This CDR3 region has 14 residues. V was clipped by 5 bases and J by 4 bases; unmatched bases: 6. CDR3 loop: CASSRQGVGYEQYF. CDR3 nucleotide sequence: TGTGCCAGCAGCCGACAGGGGGTTGGTTACGAGCAGTACTTC.

The J gene is TRBJ1-1, the V gene TRBV5-8; D may be TRBD1 (5 bases). Trimming cost V 1 base and J 12 bases, with 13 bases left between them. Per the germline V gene, CDR1 is SGHTS and CDR2 is YDEGEE. The CDR3 is made up of 12 amino acids. The CDR3 region is CASSLLGAGPFF. The CDR3 DNA reads as TGTGCCAGCAGCTTGCTTGGTGCGGGGCCTTTCTTT.

CDR3 sequence reads: CASSLVAQGGETQYF. CDR3 bases: TGTGCCAGCAGCTTAGTCGCACAGGGCGGGGAGACCCAGTACTTC. V usage is TRBV7-9 and J usage is TRBJ2-5; a weak D match, TRBD1 (6 bases). CDR3 length: 15 residues. Germline CDR1 SEHNR, CDR2 FQNEAQ (reference sequence). Between the trimmed V and J ends, which lost 1 base and 5 bases, there was a span of 14 bases.

This clone was counted once. This chain connects TRBV5-3 to TRBJ2-7; 8 bases fit TRBD2. TRBV5-3 falls under the ORF class, with uncertain function. The V segment lost 2 bases and the J segment 4 bases; nucleotides outside the gene matches: 5. The CDR3 has 14 residues. CDR3 region: CARSFSGTRYEQYF. CDR3 nucleotide sequence: TGTGCCAGAAGCTTTAGCGGGACGAGATACGAGCAGTACTTC.

As regards this clone: In the same sample, other DNA sequences code for this CDR3. The chain joins TRBV9 to TRBJ2-3, with D possibly being TRBD1 (5 bases). V was clipped by 4 bases and J by 0 bases, with 9 bases between them. This CDR3 is 14 amino acids long. Germline V gene sequence: CDR1 SGDLS, CDR2 YYNGEE. DNA for the CDR3: TGTGCCAGCAGCCCCAGGACAAGCACAGATACGCAGTATTTT. This translates into CASSPRTSTDTQYF.

The chain joins TRBV5-5 to TRBJ2-5, with a weak D call TRBD2 (5 bases). The germline gives CDR1 SGHKS, CDR2 YYEKEE (reference sequence). The CDR3 totals 13 residues. Trimming stripped 2 bases from V and 3 bases from J, with 8 bases between. CDR3 loop: CASSFAGEETQYF. The CDR3 DNA reads as TGTGCCAGCAGCTTCGCGGGTGAAGAGACCCAGTACTTC.

The rearrangement joins TRBV11-2 to TRBJ2-5; possible D gene TRBD2, 5 bases. Deletions cut 5 bases from V and 5 bases from J, with 18 bases between. Per the germline V gene, CDR1 is SGHAT and CDR2 is FQNNGV. The CDR3 is 15 residues long. CDR3 sequence: CASSPRAGVWETQYF. In DNA form, the CDR3 reads TGTGCCAGCAGCCCTCGGGCCGGGGTGTGGGAGACCCAGTACTTC.

V usage is TRBV6-5 and J usage is TRBJ2-1; D possibly corresponds to TRBD2 (5 bases). This CDR3 spans 16 amino acids. Germline-derived CDR1 and CDR2 are MNHEY and SVGAGI. V lost 3 bases and J lost 1, with 13 bases in between. CDR3 sequence (DNA): TGTGCCAGCAGTTATTTTAGCGACCCTTCCTACAATGAGCAGTTCTTC. Residues: CASSYFSDPSYNEQFF.